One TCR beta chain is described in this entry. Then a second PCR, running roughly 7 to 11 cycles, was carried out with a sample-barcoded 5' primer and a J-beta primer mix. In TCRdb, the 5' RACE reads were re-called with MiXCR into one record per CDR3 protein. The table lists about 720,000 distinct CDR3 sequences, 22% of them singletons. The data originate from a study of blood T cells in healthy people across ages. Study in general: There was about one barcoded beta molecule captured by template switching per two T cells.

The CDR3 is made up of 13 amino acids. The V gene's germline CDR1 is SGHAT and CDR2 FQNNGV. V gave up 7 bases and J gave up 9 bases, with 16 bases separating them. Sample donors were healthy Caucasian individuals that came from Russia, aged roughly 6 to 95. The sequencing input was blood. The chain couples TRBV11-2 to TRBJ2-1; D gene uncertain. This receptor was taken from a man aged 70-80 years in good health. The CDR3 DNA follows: TGTGCCAGCACCCCGATGGCTCCTACTGAGCAGTTCTTC. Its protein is CASTPMAPTEQFF. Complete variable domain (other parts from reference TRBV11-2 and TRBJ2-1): EAGVAQSPRYKIIEKRQSVAFWCNPISGHATLYWYQQILGQGPKLLIQFQNNGVVDDSQLPKDRFSAERLKGVDSTLKIQPAKLEDSAVYLCASTPMAPTEQFFGPGTRLTVL.